This is a list of T cell receptor beta chains from one sample in a study of molecular identifiers for immune sequencing clone quantification. TCRdb fed the PCR reads into MiXCR, producing one record per CDR3 protein. The sample lists over 600,000 distinct CDR3 sequences; just under 20% were seen once. Sample: naive CD8+ T cells from blood, with Jurkat cell RNA spiked in. The receptors here all came from a human donor in good health. Some libraries in this study had Jurkat cell RNA spiked in. Both conserved end residues are part of each CDR3. D genes are given only for firm matches. The size entry is marked missing in some rows and otherwise reads once, few, many or a size class.

TRBV30,.,few,TRBJ1-1,TGTGCCTGGAATTTAGTGGTTGGCACTGAAGCTTTCTTT,CAWNLVVGTEAFF
TRBV27,.,many,TRBJ1-5,TGTGCCAGCAGCAACCTAGGCTTCAATCAGCCCCAGCATTTT,CASSNLGFNQPQHF
TRBV6-5,.,many,TRBJ2-6,TGTGCCAGCTTCCCGCTAAGCTCTGGGGCCAACGTCCTGACTTTC,CASFPLSSGANVLTF
TRBV4-3,.,many,TRBJ1-2,TGCGCCAGCAGCCAAGAGGGGGGGCCAGGTGATGGCTACACCTTC,CASSQEGGPGDGYTF
TRBV9,.,few,TRBJ1-3,TGTGCCAGCAGCGCCCACACTGACTCTGGAAACACCATATATTTT,CASSAHTDSGNTIYF
TRBV5-6,TRBD1,many,TRBJ2-7,TGTGCCAGCAGCTTGGCCCGGCAGGGGGCTTCCTACGAGCAGTACTTC,CASSLARQGASYEQYF
TRBV7-9,TRBD2,few,TRBJ2-2,TGTGCCAGCAGCTCCGGGACTAGCTTTGCCGGGGAGCTGTTTTTT,CASSSGTSFAGELFF
TRBV7-9,.,few,TRBJ2-7,TGTGCCAGCAGCGGTCGGCGGGACCCGGGCTACGAGCAGTACTTC,CASSGRRDPGYEQYF
TRBV6-2/TRBV6-3,.,many,TRBJ2-2,TGTGCCAGCAGTTACTCGTCGGCTGCCGGGGAGCTGTTTTTT,CASSYSSAAGELFF
TRBV7-2,.,many,TRBJ2-2,TGTGCCAGCAGCTTAGCTCACCCTTCGAACACCGGGGAGCTGTTTTTT,CASSLAHPSNTGELFF
TRBV5-4,.,few,TRBJ2-7,TGTGCCAGCGGGTGGGGGGTCGAGCAGTACTTC,CASGWGVEQYF
TRBV12-3/TRBV12-4,.,few,TRBJ2-7,TGTGCCAGCAGCCCCAGACAGGCACATCCCTACGAGCAGTACTTC,CASSPRQAHPYEQYF
TRBV5-1,.,many,TRBJ1-2,TGCGCCAGCAGCTCACCAGTGAATGGCTACACCTTC,CASSSPVNGYTF
TRBV7-9,.,many,TRBJ2-7,TGTGCCAGCAGCTTAGTACCCAGGGACCACGAGCAGTACTTC,CASSLVPRDHEQYF
TRBV5-8,.,.,TRBJ1-2,TGTGCCAGCAGCTTAACCTACAGCCCCCACCCCTATGGCTACACCTTC,CASSLTYSPHPYGYTF
TRBV2,TRBD2,few,TRBJ2-7,TGTGCCAGCAGTGAATCAGCGGGGGGACCCTACGAGCAGTACTTC,CASSESAGGPYEQYF
TRBV15,.,many,TRBJ2-1,TGTGCCACCAGCATTACGCGGAGCATCGGTGAGCAGTTCTTC,CATSITRSIGEQFF
TRBV6-2/TRBV6-3,.,many,TRBJ2-3,TGTGCCAGCAGTTACATCGGGGGCATGGACACAGATACGCAGTATTTT,CASSYIGGMDTDTQYF
TRBV6-5,.,many,TRBJ1-4,TGTGCCAGCATGGCGGGACACCACTCGGCTAATGAAAAACTGTTTTTT,CASMAGHHSANEKLFF
TRBV12-3/TRBV12-4,.,many,TRBJ2-2,TGTGCCAGCAGTTTTTGGCAGGTCCCCACCGGGGAGCTGTTTTTT,CASSFWQVPTGELFF
TRBV7-3,.,many,TRBJ2-5,TGTGCCAGCAGCTTAATTCGGAGAGCGGGCAACCAAGAGACCCAGTACTTC,CASSLIRRAGNQETQYF
TRBV7-9,.,many,TRBJ2-3,TGTGCCAGCAGCTTAGATGGGGGAGATACGCAGTATTTT,CASSLDGGDTQYF
TRBV21-1,.,many,TRBJ2-7,TGTGCCAGCAGCAAACCAGCCTACGAGCAGTACTTC,CASSKPAYEQYF
TRBV6-5,TRBD1,many,TRBJ2-6,TGTGCCAGCACCCCGAGGGGGACAGCATACTCTGGGGCCAACGTCCTGACTTTC,CASTPRGTAYSGANVLTF
TRBV27,.,many,TRBJ1-1,TGTGCCAGCAGTCCAGAGGGGACGAACACTGAAGCTTTCTTT,CASSPEGTNTEAFF
TRBV25-1,TRBD1,many,TRBJ2-7,TGTGCCAGCAGTGAAGGACCGGGACAGTACGAGCAGTACTTC,CASSEGPGQYEQYF
TRBV19,TRBD2,few,TRBJ2-3,TGTGCCAGTAGCTATACTAGCGGGGGAGCGGATACGCAGTATTTT,CASSYTSGGADTQYF
TRBV20-1,.,many,TRBJ2-7,TGCAGTGCTAGAGATGGGGAAACCTACGAGCAGTACTTC,CSARDGETYEQYF
TRBV9,.,many,TRBJ1-5,TGTGCCAGCAGCGTAGAGGGGACATTTAATCAGCCCCAGCATTTT,CASSVEGTFNQPQHF
TRBV13,TRBD2,many,TRBJ2-5,TGTGCCAGCAGCCCGGGACTAGCGGGGGTTGAGACCCAGTACTTC,CASSPGLAGVETQYF
TRBV12-3/TRBV12-4,.,many,TRBJ2-5,TGTGCCAGCAGTCCAGGGTCCCAAGAGACCCAGTACTTC,CASSPGSQETQYF